This entry lists 23 T cell receptor beta chains sequenced from one sample in a study of T cell repertoires in cytomegalovirus infection. TCRdb reprocessed the reads with MiXCR, giving one entry per CDR3 protein. The sample lists some 480,000 distinct CDR3 sequences; 25% to 35% were seen once. These receptors have no known antigen. The source material was cultured PBMCs, sampled from culture after CMV antigen stimulation. Receptor source: a human donor in good health (CMV status not recorded). Some clones in this sample may be carry-over from other donors' samples.

The sample holds a few counts of this clonotype. The chain recombines TRBV7-4 with TRBJ2-7, with TRBD1 identical over 9 bases. After removal of 4 bases from V and 3 bases from J, the junction contained 4 bases not matched to a gene. The CDR3 contains 14 residues. Germline values: CDR1 SGHVT, CDR2 SQSDAQ. CDR3 sequence reads: CASSYRDRDYEQYF. The CDR3 DNA reads TGTGCCAGCAGCTACCGGGACAGGGACTACGAGCAGTACTTC. Full variable domain (missing parts from reference TRBV7-4 and TRBJ2-7): GAGVSQSPRYKVAKRGRDVALRCDSISGHVTLYWYRQTLGQGSEVLTYSQSDAQRDKSGRPSGRFSAERPERSVSTLKIQRTEQGDSAVYLCASSYRDRDYEQYFGPGTRLTVT.

The genes are TRBV7-9 and TRBJ2-3, with a weak D call TRBD2 (5 bases). This CDR3 has 16 residues. Trimming shortened V by 1 base and J by 4 bases, and 15 bases separated the two germline ends. Germline-derived CDR1 and CDR2 are SEHNR and FQNEAQ (reference sequence). CDR3 sequence: CASSLVGLADPDTQYF. CDR3 DNA sequence: TGTGCCAGCAGCTTAGTAGGTCTAGCAGACCCAGATACGCAGTATTTT.

This clonotype was counted only a few times. This chain connects TRBV9 to TRBJ2-1; D may be TRBD1 or TRBD2 (5 bases each). Per the germline V gene, CDR1 is SGDLS and CDR2 is YYNGEE. V lost 6 bases and J 1 base, leaving 8 bases between the germline ends. CDR3 length equals 13 residues. Here the CDR3 reads CASNEGSYNEQFF. CDR3 bases: TGTGCCAGCAACGAGGGGTCCTACAATGAGCAGTTCTTC.

The rearrangement joins TRBV30 to TRBJ2-1; 10 bases map to TRBD2. CDR1 is GTSNPN, CDR2 SVGIG, per germline (reference sequence). Losses at the gene ends were 0 bases for V and 7 bases for J; bases not matched to a gene: 0. The CDR3 extends over 13 amino acids. CDR3 loop: CAWSVAGGNEQFF. The CDR3 DNA reads as TGTGCCTGGAGTGTAGCGGGAGGGAATGAGCAGTTCTTC.

The chain has TRBV6-1 and TRBJ1-2; a possible D gene is TRBD1 (5 bases). Germline CDR1 and CDR2: MNHNS and SASEGT. Trimming took off 3 bases at V and 8 bases at J, with 22 bases between the two ends. The CDR3 has 16 amino acids. The CDR3 DNA sequence: TGTGCCAGCAGTGAGGCGATGGGGGATTGGTATAGGGGCTACACCTTC. Encoded protein: CASSEAMGDWYRGYTF.

The chain combines TRBV28 with TRBJ2-7; TRBD2 aligns across 11 bases. CDR3 length: 15 amino acids. The V gene end was trimmed by 6 bases and the J gene end by 0 bases; junction bases not matched to a gene: 4. From germline, CDR1 is MDHEN and CDR2 SYDVKM. CDR3 sequence (DNA): TGTGCCAGCAGCCGGACTAGCGGGCCCTCCTACGAGCAGTACTTC. Its protein is CASSRTSGPSYEQYF.

V usage is TRBV28 and J usage is TRBJ1-5; D uncertain. The germline V gene has CDR1 MDHEN and CDR2 SYDVKM. The CDR3 extends over 18 amino acids. V lost 1 base, J lost 4 bases, and 20 bases lay in between. CDR3 bases: TGTGCCAGCAGTTTATCCTCCGGGCCCTCGCGGTTTAATCAGCCCCAGCATTTT. It translates to CASSLSSGPSRFNQPQHF.

The chain combines TRBV2 with TRBJ2-3; perhaps D is TRBD1 or TRBD2 (6 bases each). V was trimmed by 2 bases and J by 10 bases, leaving 10 bases between them. CDR1 is SNHLY, CDR2 FYNNEI, per germline. The CDR3 sequence is 12 residues long. The CDR3 bases are TGTGCCAGCAGTGAAAGGGGGGCTTCGCAGTATTTT. Amino acid sequence: CASSERGASQYF.

The table lists this clonotype with a few counts. V is TRBV28 and J is TRBJ1-2, with no clear D. Trimming removed 5 bases from V and 5 bases from J, with 21 bases in between. CDR1 and CDR2 from the germline V gene are MDHEN and SYDVKM. CDR3 length: 16 amino acids. Written as DNA, the CDR3 is TGTGCCAGCAGTCCTCCCGGCGGACGGCCGGCGTATGGCTACACCTTC. This gives the protein CASSPPGGRPAYGYTF.

This clonotype was counted only a few times. The chain employs TRBV12-3 or TRBV12-4 and TRBJ2-5; D perhaps matches TRBD1 (6 bases). V lost 4 bases and J 4 bases, leaving 10 bases between the germline ends. CDR3 length: 13 residues. In DNA, the CDR3 is TGTGCCAGCAGTTCCTTGGGGGCAGAGACCCAGTACTTC. It yields the protein CASSSLGAETQYF.

The chain carries TRBV19 and TRBJ1-5; D is possibly TRBD1 (6 bases). Trimming shortened V by 2 bases and J by 0 bases, and 14 bases separated the two germline ends. This CDR3 has 17 residues. The germline V gene encodes CDR1 LNHDA and CDR2 SQIVND (reference sequence). CDR3 region: CASSIFSGDNSNQPQHF. CDR3 DNA: TGTGCCAGTAGTATATTTTCAGGGGATAATAGCAATCAGCCCCAGCATTTT. Together with reference TRBV19 and TRBJ1-5, the CDR3 gives the full variable domain: DGGITQSPKYLFRKEGQNVTLSCEQNLNHDAMYWYRQDPGQGLRLIYYSQIVNDFQKGDIAEGYSVSREKKESFPLTVTSAQKNPTAFYLCASSIFSGDNSNQPQHFGDGTRLSIL.

The chain is built from TRBV7-9 and TRBJ2-7, with 9 bases that match TRBD2. Germline V gives CDR1 SEHNR, CDR2 FQNEAQ (reference sequence). After removal of 5 bases from V and 1 base from J, the junction contained 6 bases not matched to a gene. This CDR3 contains 15 residues. In DNA form, the CDR3 reads TGTGCCAGCAGCCCCGGACTAGCGCTATCCTACGAGCAGTACGTC. It is translated as CASSPGLALSYEQYV.

This clonotype has a count of ten or more. CDR3 in amino acids: CASSLAGSGSPDGTQYF. For the CDR3, the DNA is TGTGCCAGCAGCTTAGCGGGTAGCGGGAGCCCCGATGGTACGCAGTATTTT. The chain joins TRBV7-2 to TRBJ2-3; 9 bases are shared with TRBD2. The CDR3 is 17 residues long. The V gene's germline CDR1 is SGHTA and CDR2 FQGNSA. Trimming cost V 0 bases and J 8 bases; bases outside gene matches: 12.

The sample holds a few counts of this clonotype. The chain combines TRBV12-3 or TRBV12-4 with TRBJ2-5; tentative D call: TRBD2 (6 bases). V gave up 0 bases and J gave up 4 bases, with 12 bases separating them. The CDR3 length is 15 residues. CDR3 region: CASSLALGGTETQYF. The CDR3 nucleotides read TGTGCCAGCAGTTTAGCGCTTGGGGGGACAGAGACCCAGTACTTC.

The J gene is TRBJ2-5, the V gene TRBV7-2; D is ambiguous. V lost 5 bases, J lost 5 bases, and 15 bases lay in between. The CDR3 spans 14 residues. Per the germline V gene, CDR1 is SGHTA and CDR2 is FQGNSA. In DNA form, the CDR3 reads TGTGCCAGCAGCCTCAATCCCGCCGGGGAGACCCAGTACTTC. Protein product: CASSLNPAGETQYF.

The rearrangement joins TRBV7-2 to TRBJ2-2; D uncertain. CDR3 length: 15 amino acids. Trimming cost V 0 bases and J 4 bases, with 9 bases left between them. Germline V gene data show CDR1 as SGHTA and CDR2 as FQGNSA. The CDR3 sequence: CASSLARRSTGELFF. The DNA for the CDR3 is TGTGCCAGCAGCTTAGCGAGGCGAAGCACCGGGGAGCTGTTTTTT.

This chain uses TRBV19 with TRBJ2-2, with a possible D match to TRBD2 (6 bases). The CDR3 length is 15 residues. V lost 10 bases and J lost 0, with 15 bases in between. CDR1 is LNHDA and CDR2 is SQIVND in the germline V gene (reference sequence). CDR3 sequence reads: CATRRLGTNTGELFF. The DNA of the CDR3 is TGTGCCACTCGGCGACTAGGCACGAACACCGGGGAGCTGTTTTTT.

This chain uses TRBV11-2 with TRBJ2-3, with 8 bases matching TRBD1. Germline CDR1 SGHAT, CDR2 FQNNGV. V lost 4 bases and J lost 2; bases outside the gene matches: 2. The CDR3 runs 14 residues. The CDR3 coding sequence is TGTGCCAGCAGCTGGACAGGGACCACAGATACGCAGTATTTT. It specifies CASSWTGTTDTQYF.

The count of this clonotype is one. This chain connects TRBV25-1 to TRBJ2-7; D not resolved. The CDR3 is 15 residues long. Germline CDR1 MGHDK, CDR2 SYGVNS. Trimming stripped 8 bases from V and 2 bases from J, with 19 bases between. CDR3 loop: CASASSGPLPYEQYV. CDR3 nucleotide sequence: TGTGCCAGCGCATCATCAGGACCTCTACCCTACGAGCAGTACGTC.

The CDR3 region is CASTVTEQAFF. The CDR3 DNA is TGTGCCAGCACTGTGACAGAGCAAGCTTTCTTT. This chain connects TRBV7-9 to TRBJ1-1; possible D gene TRBD1, 5 bases. V lost 7 bases, J lost 9 bases, and 12 bases lay in between. Germline CDR1 is SEHNR and CDR2 is FQNEAQ (reference sequence). The CDR3 runs to 11 residues.

This chain links TRBV12-3 or TRBV12-4 with TRBJ1-1; 7 nucleotides match TRBD1. Trimming at V came to 6 bases and at J to 4 bases, leaving 5 bases not matched to a gene. This CDR3 region has 13 residues. Written as DNA, the CDR3 is TGTGCCAGCAGGAGACCAGGGGGCACTGAAGCTTTCTTT. Its protein is CASRRPGGTEAFF.

The sample holds a few counts of this clonotype. The V call is TRBV27, the J call TRBJ1-4; TRBD1 might be the D (6 bases). Trimming removed 6 bases at V and 6 bases at J, with 14 bases between. This CDR3 contains 14 residues. Germline V gene data show CDR1 as MNHEY and CDR2 as SMNVEV (reference sequence). CDR3 DNA: TGTGCCAGCAGCCCGGGGGCCTCTGATGAAAAACTGTTTTTT. This sequence encodes CASSPGASDEKLFF.

V gene TRBV25-1 combines with J gene TRBJ2-1, with D tentatively TRBD1 or TRBD2 (5 bases each). Germline V gene data show CDR1 as MGHDK and CDR2 as SYGVNS. Trimming pared 1 base from V and 7 bases from J, leaving 8 bases between. The CDR3 length is 13 residues. The CDR3 region is CASSEWDGNEQFF. In DNA, the CDR3 is TGTGCCAGCAGTGAATGGGACGGGAATGAGCAGTTCTTC.